The source of this TCR beta chain is a study of glioma-infiltrating T cells after dendritic cell vaccination. Findings and limits, study-wide: Only a small number of patients had complete blood and tumor samples.

TCRdb's table, derived via immunoSEQ multiplex PCR, lists solely in-frame clones and lacks some. The table has roughly 3,000 clones, about three quarters seen once. The CDR3 runs 16 residues. The germline V and J ends were trimmed by 3 bases and 8 bases, with 22 bases remaining between them. Germline assignment: CDR1 KGHSH and CDR2 LQKENI. On this clone: Antigen specificity is unknown.

The V and J genes are TRBV18 and TRBJ1-2; tentative D call: TRBD1 (5 bases). The TCR sequence derives from a human donor with glioblastoma. The source was tumor tissue, collected before dendritic cell vaccination. CDR3 protein: CASSPRTSGEGGGYTF. Written as DNA, the CDR3 is TGTGCCAGCTCACCGAGAACCTCGGGGGAGGGAGGAGGCTACACCTTC.